One T cell receptor beta chain is described in this entry. What it recognizes is unknown. The conserved final phenylalanine or tryptophan is absent from the CDR3, which likely points to a read error. RNA was extracted from bulk tissue without any cell sorting. The sample comes from a study of tumor and adjacent non-tumor tissue in lung cancer. General observations from the study: Tumor TCR diversity, when higher, was linked to shorter survival. Tumor repertoires had a smaller top 100 clone share than normal lung.

A modified ARM-PCR protocol with three rounds of nested PCR amplified TCRbeta. Via MiXCR, TCRdb re-called the multiplex PCR reads, giving one row per CDR3 protein. The sample yields some 80,000 distinct CDR3 sequences, roughly 72% seen once. Per the germline V gene, CDR1 is SGHDN and CDR2 is FVKESK. The CDR3 is 13 amino acids. The rearrangement uses TRBV14 and TRBJ2-3; a possible D gene is TRBD1 (6 bases). Sequencing was done on a sample of lung tumor tissue. The clonotype comes from a woman between 40 and 55 years old with non-small cell lung cancer. CDR3 sequence (DNA): TGTGCCAGCAGCCAAGGCCGGACAGATACACAGTATTAT. This translates into CASSQGRTDTQYY.